Below, 21 T cell receptor beta chains from the same sample are listed, as sequenced in a study of radiation and T cells in renal cell carcinoma. TCRdb's table, derived via immunoSEQ multiplex PCR, lists solely in-frame clones and lacks some. The table lists tens of thousands of clones, roughly 85% of them singletons, with 22% in the top ten. Sample time point: blood 2 weeks post-SBRT. The treatment is: 15 Gy SBRT to primary tumor, nephrectomy 4 weeks later. The starting material was blood, obtained from a patient whose treatment included radiotherapy and nephrectomy. Receptors were obtained from a woman aged 45-65 years with renal cell carcinoma.

The chain joins TRBV19 to TRBJ2-1, with a possible D match to TRBD1 (6 bases). Per germline, CDR1 LNHDA and CDR2 SQIVND (reference sequence). Trimming cost V 5 bases and J 0 bases, with 14 bases left between them. CDR3 length: 16 amino acids. DNA for the CDR3: TGTGCCAGTAGTCCTCTAGACAGGAGCTCCTACAATGAGCAGTTCTTC. It yields the protein CASSPLDRSSYNEQFF. The variable domain in full, with the rest retrieved from reference TRBV19 and TRBJ2-1, is DGGITQSPKYLFRKEGQNVTLSCEQNLNHDAMYWYRQDPGQGLRLIYYSQIVNDFQKGDIAEGYSVSREKKESFPLTVTSAQKNPTAFYLCASSPLDRSSYNEQFFGPGTRLTVL.

This sequence joins TRBV6-5 and TRBJ2-5, with 7 nucleotides matching TRBD1. The CDR3 consists of 15 residues. The germline V gene encodes CDR1 MNHEY and CDR2 SVGAGI. With V trimmed by 6 bases and J by 7 bases, 14 bases remained unmatched. CDR3 sequence reads: CASSPDRQQWGTQYF. DNA for the CDR3: TGTGCCAGCAGCCCGGACAGGCAACAGTGGGGGACCCAGTACTTC.

The rearrangement uses TRBV2 and TRBJ1-3; D gene uncertain. Germline lookup yields CDR1 SNHLY and CDR2 FYNNEI. CDR3 size: 15 residues. V shed 7 bases and J shed 1 base, with 14 bases lying between them. This chain's CDR3 is CASTTATTSGNTIYF. The CDR3 DNA reads TGTGCCAGCACTACTGCGACAACATCTGGAAACACCATATATTTT.

The V call is TRBV11-2, the J call TRBJ1-2; D is possibly TRBD1 (5 bases). V lost 5 bases to trimming and J lost 2 bases, with 15 bases between them. This CDR3 is 15 amino acids long. Germline CDR1 SGHAT, CDR2 FQNNGV. The DNA of the CDR3 is TGTGCCAGCAGCGCCCGTCGGGGGGACAACTATGGCTACACCTTC. Its translation is CASSARRGDNYGYTF.

This clone has just one count. The chain joins TRBV7-8 to TRBJ2-2; perhaps TRBD2 as D (5 bases). Trimming shortened V by 4 bases and J by 6 bases, and 12 bases separated the two germline ends. This CDR3 comprises 14 residues. Germline CDR1 and CDR2: SGHVS and FQNEAQ. CDR3 sequence (DNA): TGTGCCAGCAGCTCGACGGGGAGTTCCGGGGAGCTGTTTTTT. It codes for CASSSTGSSGELFF.

The gene calls are TRBV5-1 and TRBJ2-3; TRBD2 matches 12 bases. The J segment lost 2 bases and the V segment lost 5 bases, leaving 9 bases of the junction unmatched. This CDR3 has 17 residues. Germline CDR1 and CDR2: SGHRS and YFSETQ. CDR3 protein: CASSFASGRAPTDTQYF. As DNA, the CDR3 is TGCGCCAGCAGTTTTGCTAGCGGGAGGGCCCCCACAGATACGCAGTATTTT.

The rearrangement uses TRBV5-6 and TRBJ2-1; 9 bases align to TRBD2. Germline CDR1 reads SGHDT; CDR2 reads YYEEEE. Trimming removed 2 bases from V and 0 bases from J; junction bases left unmatched: 9. This CDR3 has 18 residues. CDR3 loop: CASSLGLAGKSSYNEQFF. DNA of the CDR3: TGTGCCAGCAGCTTAGGGCTAGCGGGAAAGAGCTCCTACAATGAGCAGTTCTTC. Full variable domain (missing parts from reference TRBV5-6 and TRBJ2-1): DAGVTQSPTHLIKTRGQQVTLRCSPKSGHDTVSWYQQALGQGPQFIFQYYEEEERQRGNFPDRFSGHQFPNYSSELNVNALLLGDSALYLCASSLGLAGKSSYNEQFFGPGTRLTVL.

This clone was found a few times. The chain uses TRBV29-1 and TRBJ1-5, with D tentatively TRBD1 (5 bases). Germline values: CDR1 SQVTM, CDR2 ANQGSEA. There are 11 residues in the CDR3. V was clipped by 4 bases and J by 6 bases, with 7 bases between them. The DNA for the CDR3 is TGCAGCGTTGCAGGGCCTCAGCCCCAGCATTTT. This translates into CSVAGPQPQHF. The entire variable domain, with the rest obtained from reference TRBV29-1 and TRBJ1-5, is as follows: SAVISQKPSRDICQRGTSLTIQCQVDSQVTMMFWYRQQPGQSLTLIATANQGSEATYESGFVIDKFPISRPNLTFSTLTVSNMSPEDSSIYLCSVAGPQPQHFGDGTRLSIL.

This chain connects TRBV7-8 to TRBJ2-3; D gene unclear. This CDR3 is 13 amino acids long. The V gene's germline CDR1 is SGHVS and CDR2 FQNEAQ. The V end was cut by 0 bases, the J end by 4 bases, with 5 bases between. The CDR3 is CASSLAGPDTQYF. The CDR3 DNA reads as TGTGCCAGCAGCTTAGCAGGGCCAGATACGCAGTATTTT.

This clone has just a few counts. The V gene is TRBV29-1, the J gene TRBJ1-5; tentative D call: TRBD1 (5 bases). V lost 6 bases and J lost 0, with 9 bases in between. The CDR3 consists of 13 residues. Germline V gene sequence: CDR1 SQVTM, CDR2 ANQGSEA. The CDR3 sequence: CSVTETSNQPQHF. CDR3 sequence (DNA): TGCAGCGTGACAGAGACTAGCAATCAGCCCCAGCATTTT.

This chain uses TRBV11-2 with TRBJ2-1; TRBD1 matches 7 bases. CDR3 size: 13 residues. Germline trimming cut 3 bases from V and 8 bases from J; bases unmatched to any gene: 4. Germline V gives CDR1 SGHAT, CDR2 FQNNGV. CDR3 protein: CASSFEGADEQFF. In nucleotides, the CDR3 is TGTGCCAGCAGCTTCGAGGGGGCGGATGAGCAGTTCTTC. The variable domain in full, with the rest retrieved from reference TRBV11-2 and TRBJ2-1, is EAGVAQSPRYKIIEKRQSVAFWCNPISGHATLYWYQQILGQGPKLLIQFQNNGVVDDSQLPKDRFSAERLKGVDSTLKIQPAKLEDSAVYLCASSFEGADEQFFGPGTRLTVL.

The V call is TRBV5-1, the J call TRBJ1-1; TRBD1 matches 7 bases. This CDR3 has 16 amino acids. Losses at the gene ends were 2 bases for V and 4 bases for J; bases not matched to a gene: 11. Germline CDR1 is SGHRS and CDR2 is YFSETQ. Here the CDR3 DNA reads TGCGCCAGCAGCTTTCTGGCGGGGGCAGGGGGCACTGAAGCTTTCTTT. This sequence encodes CASSFLAGAGGTEAFF.

This chain uses TRBV5-4 with TRBJ1-4, with D hard to call. The CDR3 sequence is 16 residues long. Germline assignment: CDR1 SGHNT and CDR2 YYREEE (reference sequence). V lost 1 base and J 5 bases, leaving 15 bases between the germline ends. For the CDR3, the DNA is TGTGCCAGCAGCTTGAGTTCTGAGGGATCGAATGAAAAACTGTTTTTT. Translated: CASSLSSEGSNEKLFF.

This sequence joins TRBV5-1 and TRBJ2-3; D remains unclear. V lost 1 base, J lost 1 base, and 7 bases lay in between. The CDR3 is 14 residues long. CDR1 SGHRS and CDR2 YFSETQ come from the germline V gene. Here the CDR3 DNA reads TGCGCCAGCAGCTTGAGGCAGGGCACAGATACGCAGTATTTT. It codes for CASSLRQGTDTQYF.

The rearrangement uses TRBV27 and TRBJ2-6; D uncertain. The CDR3 runs to 14 residues. The V gene lost 6 bases and the J gene lost 2 bases, with 8 bases spanning the gap. Germline V gene lookup returns CDR1 MNHEY and CDR2 SMNVEV (reference sequence). CDR3 amino acids: CASRVGTGANVLTF. As DNA, the CDR3 is TGTGCCAGCAGAGTTGGGACTGGGGCCAACGTCCTGACTTTC.

The chain is built from TRBV19 and TRBJ1-1, with 10 bases fitting TRBD1. This CDR3 spans 16 amino acids. J lost 1 base, V lost 3 bases, and 5 bases had no gene match. Germline lookup yields CDR1 LNHDA and CDR2 SQIVND (reference sequence). The CDR3 loop reads CASSIPRDRGNTEAFF. CDR3 nucleotides: TGTGCCAGTAGTATCCCCCGGGACAGGGGGAACACTGAAGCTTTCTTT.

Written as DNA, the CDR3 is TGTGCCAGCAGCTTAGCGGACGAGCAGTACTTC. It is translated as CASSLADEQYF. V is TRBV7-2 and J is TRBJ2-7; D call uncertain. Trimming shortened V by 0 bases and J by 5 bases, and 2 bases separated the two germline ends. CDR1 and CDR2 from the germline V gene are SGHTA and FQGNSA. This CDR3 region has 11 residues.

The chain recombines TRBV7-2 with TRBJ1-2; no clear D gene. The V end lost 0 bases, the J end lost 8 bases, and 10 bases lay between the germline ends. Germline CDR1 reads SGHTA; CDR2 reads FQGNSA. The CDR3 contains 13 residues. The DNA for the CDR3 is TGTGCCAGCAGCTTAGCCCTCAGCTACGGCTACACCTTC. Its translation: CASSLALSYGYTF.

This clone appeared a single time. The genes are TRBV7-6 and TRBJ2-7, with D perhaps TRBD1 (6 bases). Germline values: CDR1 SGHVS, CDR2 FNYEAQ. This CDR3 contains 16 residues. Trimming cost V 0 bases and J 3 bases, with 15 bases left between them. CDR3 in DNA: TGTGCCAGCAGCTTAGCGGTAATTCCAGGGGACTACGAGCAGTACTTC. Translated, it gives CASSLAVIPGDYEQYF.

The chain carries TRBV7-9 and TRBJ2-3, with a tentative D call TRBD2 (6 bases). The germline V gene encodes CDR1 SEHNR and CDR2 FQNEAQ (reference sequence). CDR3 length: 13 residues. The ends were cut back, 5 bases at V and 1 base at J, with 7 bases in the middle. The CDR3 loop is CASSPGGTDTQYF. CDR3 nucleotides: TGTGCCAGCAGCCCGGGGGGCACAGATACGCAGTATTTT.

The chain has TRBV10-1 and TRBJ2-3; no firm D call. CDR1 is WNHNN, CDR2 SYGVQD, per germline (reference sequence). The CDR3 has 16 amino acids. With 4 bases removed from V and 4 bases from J, the gap between germline ends came to 18 bases. The CDR3 sequence is CASSGWPSRVPDTQYF. CDR3 in DNA: TGCGCCAGCAGTGGATGGCCTAGTAGGGTTCCAGATACGCAGTATTTT.